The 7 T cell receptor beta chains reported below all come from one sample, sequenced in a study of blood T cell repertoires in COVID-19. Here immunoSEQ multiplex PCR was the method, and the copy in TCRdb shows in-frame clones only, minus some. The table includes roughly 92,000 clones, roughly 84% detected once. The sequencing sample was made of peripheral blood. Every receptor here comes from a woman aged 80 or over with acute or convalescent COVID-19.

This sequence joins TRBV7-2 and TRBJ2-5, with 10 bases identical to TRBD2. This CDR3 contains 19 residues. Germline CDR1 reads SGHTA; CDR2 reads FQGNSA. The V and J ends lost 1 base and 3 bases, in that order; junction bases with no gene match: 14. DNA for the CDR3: TGTGCCAGCAGCTTAGGGGCGCTAGCGGGGGCCCGGCTCAAAGAGACCCAGTACTTC. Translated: CASSLGALAGARLKETQYF.

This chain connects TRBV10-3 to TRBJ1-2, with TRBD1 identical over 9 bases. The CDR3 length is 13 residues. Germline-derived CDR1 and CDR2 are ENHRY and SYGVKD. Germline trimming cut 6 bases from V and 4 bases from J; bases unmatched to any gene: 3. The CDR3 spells CAIRDRGTYGYTF. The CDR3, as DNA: TGTGCCATCAGGGACAGGGGAACCTATGGCTACACCTTC.

The CDR3 coding sequence is TGTGCCATCAGTGACCCAGGGGGCAAAGATACGCAGTATTTT. Its protein product is CAISDPGGKDTQYF. The chain couples TRBV10-3 to TRBJ2-3; TRBD1 matches 8 bases. Per germline, CDR1 ENHRY and CDR2 SYGVKD. Trimming removed 3 bases from V and 5 bases from J; junction bases left unmatched: 4. CDR3 length: 14 amino acids.

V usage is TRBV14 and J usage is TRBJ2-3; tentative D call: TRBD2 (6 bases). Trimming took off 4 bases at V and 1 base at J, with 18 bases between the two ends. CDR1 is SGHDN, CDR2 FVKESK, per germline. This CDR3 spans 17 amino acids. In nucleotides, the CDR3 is TGTGCCAGCAGCCCCTTCCCCTTTAGCGGACGCACAGATACGCAGTATTTT. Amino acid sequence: CASSPFPFSGRTDTQYF.

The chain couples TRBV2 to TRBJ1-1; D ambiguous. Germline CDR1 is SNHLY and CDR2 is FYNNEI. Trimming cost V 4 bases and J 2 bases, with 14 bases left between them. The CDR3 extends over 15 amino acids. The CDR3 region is CASSADGHLNTEAFF. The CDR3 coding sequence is TGTGCCAGCAGTGCAGATGGCCACCTCAACACTGAAGCTTTCTTT.

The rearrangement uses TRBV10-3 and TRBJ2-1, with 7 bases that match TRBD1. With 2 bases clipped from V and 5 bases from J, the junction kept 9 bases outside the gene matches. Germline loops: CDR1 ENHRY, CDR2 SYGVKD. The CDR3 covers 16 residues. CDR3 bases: TGTGCCATCAGTGAGCCCGGGACAGTGGGCGACAATGAGCAGTTCTTC. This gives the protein CAISEPGTVGDNEQFF.

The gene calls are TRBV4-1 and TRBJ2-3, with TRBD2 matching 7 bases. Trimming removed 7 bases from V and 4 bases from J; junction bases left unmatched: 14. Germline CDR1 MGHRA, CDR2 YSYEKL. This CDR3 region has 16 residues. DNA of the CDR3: TGCGCCAGCACCAAAGAACCGTTCGCGGGAGCAGATACGCAGTATTTT. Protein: CASTKEPFAGADTQYF.